This T cell receptor (beta chain) was obtained from a study of T cell repertoires in cytomegalovirus infection. Study in general: Both CMV infection and a matching HLA type were indicated by public TCR beta signatures.

This clonotype was seen only a few times. Its antigen remains unknown. One entry per CDR3 protein results from TCRdb running MiXCR on the reads. The data hold approximately 390,000 distinct CDR3 sequences, with roughly 34% observed a single time. V shed 7 bases and J shed 0 bases, with 13 bases lying between them. This CDR3 region has 15 residues. Germline assignment: CDR1 MDHEN and CDR2 SYDVKM. The source material was cultured PBMCs, sampled from culture after CMV antigen stimulation. This chain uses TRBV28 with TRBJ1-3, with a possible D match to TRBD1 (5 bases). The TCR was taken from a human donor in good health (CMV status not recorded). Some clones in this sample may be carry-over from other donors' samples. CDR3 sequence: CASTPGGSSGNTIYF. The DNA for the CDR3 is TGTGCCAGCACCCCGGGGGGGAGCTCTGGAAACACCATATATTTT.